The 29 T cell receptor beta chains below were found in one sample sequenced in a study of tumor and adjacent non-tumor tissue in lung cancer. RNA was extracted from bulk tissue without any cell sorting. TCRbeta libraries were built with three rounds of nested PCR, modified from ARM-PCR. TCRdb itself ran the multiplex PCR reads through MiXCR, one entry per CDR3 protein. This repertoire shows about 79,000 distinct CDR3 sequences, about two thirds found once; its top ten account for around 9.6%. The sequenced sample consisted of lung tumor tissue. These receptors were collected from a woman aged 40 to 55 with non-small cell lung cancer.

In the case of this clonotype: Sequence at one end of the junction differs from germline and may be a read error. The rearrangement uses TRBV10-2 and TRBJ1-1; D is ambiguous. The length of the CDR3 is 15 residues. Per germline, CDR1 WSHSY and CDR2 SAAADI. CDR3 DNA sequence: TGCACCAGCAGTGACTTTCGGGATATGAACATTGAAGCTTTCTTT. Its translation: CTSSDFRDMNIEAFF.

A remark on this clonotype: At one boundary the junction diverges from the germline segment, which might be a read error. CDR3 sequence: CASCLTGDNSPLHF. CDR3 sequence (DNA): TGTGCCAGCTGCTTAACGGGGGATAATTCACCCCTCCACTTT. The V call is TRBV7-9, the J call TRBJ1-6, with TRBD1 as a possible D gene (5 bases). From germline, CDR1 is SEHNR and CDR2 FQNEAQ (reference sequence). CDR3 size: 14 residues.

The chain combines TRBV6-6 with TRBJ1-2; D is undetermined. Germline lookup yields CDR1 MNHNY and CDR2 SVGAGI (reference sequence). The CDR3 totals 17 residues. Trimming cost V 0 bases and J 4 bases, with 18 bases left between them. DNA for the CDR3: TGTGCCAGCAGTTACTCGGCGAAGGGAAAGGAGATCTATGGCTACACCTTC. Translation gives CASSYSAKGKEIYGYTF.

With regard to this clonotype: No conserved phenylalanine or tryptophan ends this CDR3, so it is likely a read error. The V and J genes are TRBV29-1 and TRBJ2-1; possible D gene TRBD1, 7 bases. From germline, CDR1 is SQVTM and CDR2 ANQGSEA. The length of the CDR3 is 14 residues. V shed 4 bases and J shed 5 bases, with 15 bases lying between them. CDR3 sequence (DNA): TGCAGCGTTGCCGCGGGACAGATACACAATGAGCAGTTCCTC. Protein: CSVAAGQIHNEQFL.

As regards this clonotype: This is likely a read error, given that the CDR3 carries no conserved phenylalanine or tryptophan at its end. J is TRBJ2-2 and V is TRBV11-2, with 11 positions matching TRBD2. Germline CDR1 reads SGHAT; CDR2 reads FQNNGV. The CDR3 contains 18 residues. For the CDR3, the DNA is TGTGCCAGGAGATTTCTGGGTAGCGGGAGGGCCAACACTGGGGAGCTGTTTTAT. Its translation: CARRFLGSGRANTGELFY.

With respect to this clonotype: At one end the junction does not follow the germline gene, possibly because of a read error. The V and J genes are TRBV6-6 and TRBJ2-5; no reliable D call. Germline CDR1 MNHNY, CDR2 SVGAGI (reference sequence). This CDR3 has 11 amino acids. CDR3 region: CVSAHRETQYF. The CDR3 region has the DNA TGTGTCAGCGCACATCGGGAGACCCAGTACTTC.

This chain joins TRBV12-5 and TRBJ2-5; D is possibly TRBD2 (7 bases). Trimming stripped 3 bases from V and 5 bases from J, with 16 bases between. Germline V gene data show CDR1 as LGHNT and CDR2 as FRNRAP. The CDR3 length is 15 residues. The CDR3 sequence is CASGFRGGPRETQYF. The CDR3 region has the DNA TGTGCTAGTGGTTTCAGGGGAGGGCCCCGGGAGACCCAGTACTTC.

About this clonotype: Its ends do not fully match the called genes, so a read error is possible. The rearrangement uses TRBV29-1 and TRBJ2-7; unclear D gene. The CDR3 covers 12 residues. Germline lookup yields CDR1 SQVTM and CDR2 ANQGSEA. The CDR3 DNA reads as TGCAGCGTGAAAGGGAACTCCTACGAGCTGTACTTC. Its protein is CSVKGNSYELYF.

This rearrangement joins TRBV5-6 to TRBJ1-5; D call uncertain. The CDR3 has 15 amino acids. The germline V and J ends were trimmed by 2 bases and 4 bases, with 13 bases remaining between them. Germline lookup yields CDR1 SGHDT and CDR2 YYEEEE. CDR3 coding DNA: TGTGCCAGCAGCTTCCGAAGGGCGGGTAATCAGCCCCAGCATTTT. Protein sequence: CASSFRRAGNQPQHF. The full variable domain, in which reference TRBV5-6 and TRBJ1-5 provide the parts outside the CDR3, is DAGVTQSPTHLIKTRGQQVTLRCSPKSGHDTVSWYQQALGQGPQFIFQYYEEEERQRGNFPDRFSGHQFPNYSSELNVNALLLGDSALYLCASSFRRAGNQPQHFGDGTRLSIL.

This clonotype appeared a single time. V is TRBV6-1 and J is TRBJ2-2, with a possible D match to TRBD2 (7 bases). V was trimmed by 2 bases and J by 9 bases, leaving 25 bases between them. CDR1 and CDR2 (germline): MNHNS, SASEGT. The CDR3 contains 18 residues. The CDR3 loop reads CASSELLVVGGPTRELFF. The DNA of the CDR3 is TGTGCCAGCAGTGAACTGCTTGTGGTGGGGGGGCCTACAAGGGAGCTGTTTTTT.

In regard to this clonotype: The final CDR3 position lacks the conserved phenylalanine or tryptophan, pointing to a likely read error. The chain combines TRBV6-1 with TRBJ2-2; tentative D call: TRBD1 (6 bases). The CDR3 length is 13 residues. The V gene's germline CDR1 is MNHNS and CDR2 SASEGT. V was clipped by 10 bases and J by 7 bases, with 16 bases between them. For the CDR3, the DNA is TGTGCCAACAGGCACAGGGCGGGCGGGGAGCTGTTTATT. Amino acids: CANRHRAGGELFI.

Concerning this clonotype: Its ends do not fully match the called genes, so a read error is possible. The J gene is TRBJ1-5, the V gene TRBV20-1, with TRBD1 as a possible D gene (5 bases). From germline, CDR1 is DFQATT and CDR2 SNEGSKA (reference sequence). The CDR3 consists of 12 residues. CDR3 in amino acids: CSGRGEAKPQHF. The CDR3 DNA follows: TGCAGTGGTAGAGGGGAGGCTAAGCCCCAGCATTTT.

Note on this clonotype: One end of the junction is discordant with germline, which a read error may explain. The CDR3 region has the DNA TGCAGCGTTGCGGGCAGCGATAATTCACCCTTCCACTTT. Amino acid sequence: CSVAGSDNSPFHF. The chain employs TRBV29-1 and TRBJ1-6; D remains ambiguous. The CDR3 runs to 13 residues. CDR1 and CDR2 from the germline V gene are SQVTM and ANQGSEA.

Note on this clonotype: The germline gene is not matched at one end of the junction; a read error may be the cause. Here the CDR3 reads CASSRASGSDQGTQYF. The CDR3 nucleotides read TGTGCCAGCAGCCGGGCCTCGGGATCAGACCAAGGGACCCAGTACTTC. The chain couples TRBV7-9 to TRBJ2-5; D possibly corresponds to TRBD2 (5 bases). Per the germline V gene, CDR1 is SEHNR and CDR2 is FQNEAQ (reference sequence). CDR3 length: 16 amino acids.

At least ten counts were recorded for this clonotype. The J gene is TRBJ2-4, the V gene TRBV20-1; D possibly corresponds to TRBD2 (6 bases). The germline V gene encodes CDR1 DFQATT and CDR2 SNEGSKA (reference sequence). The CDR3 runs 14 residues. Trimming took 6 bases from V and 4 from J, leaving 16 bases between them. CDR3 region: CSARELAAKNIQYF. CDR3 DNA: TGCAGTGCCCGCGAATTAGCGGCTAAAAACATTCAGTACTTC.

This chain connects TRBV6-5 to TRBJ1-1; TRBD1 matches 12 bases. Germline values: CDR1 MNHEY, CDR2 SVGAGI. This CDR3 region has 14 residues. CDR3 nucleotide sequence: TGTGGCAGTTACCTCACTGGGACAGGGGGCCAAGCTTTCTTT. It codes for CGSYLTGTGGQAFF.

This clonotype was seen once. The chain uses TRBV11-3 and TRBJ2-1; 7 nucleotides line up with TRBD1. There are 14 residues in the CDR3. The junction had 14 bases not matched to a gene; V was cut back by 10 bases and J by 8 bases. The germline V gene has CDR1 SGHNT and CDR2 YENEEA. The CDR3 sequence is CANTQGVVGDEQFF. In nucleotides, the CDR3 is TGTGCCAACACCCAGGGGGTAGTGGGAGATGAGCAGTTCTTC.

Concerning this clonotype: This clone may be a read error of a much larger clone one base away. J is TRBJ2-5 and V is TRBV20-1, with TRBD1 matching 8 bases. V lost 5 bases, J lost 4 bases, and 9 bases stayed unmatched. Germline V gene sequence: CDR1 DFQATT, CDR2 SNEGSKA (reference sequence). The CDR3 spans 14 residues. CDR3 nucleotide sequence: TGCAGTGCTTCTGGACCAGGGGGCGCAGAGACCCAGTACTTC. Protein: CSASGPGGAETQYF.

Regarding this clonotype: A junction boundary mismatches the germline segment, possibly from a read error. This chain connects TRBV2 to TRBJ2-1, with a tentative D call TRBD2 (6 bases). The length of the CDR3 is 15 residues. Germline loops: CDR1 SNHLY, CDR2 FYNNEI. The CDR3 DNA follows: TGTGCCAGCAAAAGTCACGGGAGCAACTACAATGAGCTGTTCTTC. Its translation is CASKSHGSNYNELFF.

V gene TRBV11-2 combines with J gene TRBJ1-4; possibly TRBD1 for D (5 bases). The CDR3 is 14 amino acids. Trimming shortened V by 3 bases and J by 6 bases, and 11 bases separated the two germline ends. Germline V lookup: CDR1 SGHAT, CDR2 FQNNGV. DNA for the CDR3: TGTGCCAGCAGCTTGGGGCAGGGCTATGAAAAACTGTTTTTT. It translates to CASSLGQGYEKLFF.

Of note for this clonotype: Compared with germline, one end of the junction differs, possibly owing to a read error. The V call is TRBV6-5, the J call TRBJ2-2; tentatively, D is TRBD1 (6 bases). CDR1 is MNHEY, CDR2 SVGAGI, per germline. The CDR3 runs 16 residues. The CDR3 spells CTSSRSRTANTGELFF. The CDR3 bases are TGTACCAGCAGTCGCAGTCGGACAGCGAACACCGGGGAGCTGTTTTTT.

This clonotype came up many times. The chain links TRBV6-1 to TRBJ2-6; D tentatively reads TRBD1 or TRBD2 (5 bases each). This CDR3 has 18 residues. Germline CDR1 MNHNS, CDR2 SASEGT. V was clipped by 2 bases and J by 1 base, with 15 bases between them. CDR3 loop: CASSERGSRGSGANVLTF. CDR3 bases: TGTGCCAGCAGTGAACGGGGCAGCCGGGGTTCTGGGGCCAACGTCCTGACTTTC.

The chain combines TRBV11-2 with TRBJ1-6; D gene uncertain. Germline V gene data show CDR1 as SGHAT and CDR2 as FQNNGV. The V gene lost 4 bases and the J gene lost 5 bases, with 12 bases spanning the gap. The CDR3 extends over 15 amino acids. This CDR3 reads CASSSAPGNNSPLHF. In nucleotides, the CDR3 is TGTGCCAGCAGCTCGGCCCCGGGGAATAATTCACCCCTCCACTTT.

On this clonotype: A junction end diverges from the germline sequence, so it may reflect a read error. V and J are TRBV11-2 and TRBJ2-3; D is uncertain. The length of the CDR3 is 14 residues. Germline V gene sequence: CDR1 SGHAT, CDR2 FQNNGV. The CDR3 DNA sequence: TGTGCCAACAACCCTCTAAGCGCGGCAGATACACAGTATTTT. Encoded protein: CANNPLSAADTQYF.

As to this clonotype: Germline and junction disagree at one end, which may indicate a read error. The chain is built from TRBV11-2 and TRBJ2-1, with TRBD2 matching over 11 bases. The CDR3 is 18 residues long. The germline gives CDR1 SGHAT, CDR2 FQNNGV. The CDR3 sequence is CDSSSRIVTSGGLREQSF. The DNA of the CDR3 is TGTGATAGCAGCTCGCGCATCGTAACTAGCGGGGGACTAAGGGAGCAGTCCTTC.

J is TRBJ2-2 and V is TRBV6-2 or TRBV6-3, with 11 bases fitting TRBD1. With V trimmed by 8 bases and J by 5 bases, 13 bases remained unmatched. Germline loops: CDR1 MNHEY, CDR2 SVGEGT. This CDR3 contains 17 residues. CDR3 loop: CASSGTGGRAGTGELFF. Here the CDR3 DNA reads TGTGCCAGCTCTGGGACAGGGGGGCGAGCCGGGACCGGGGAGCTGTTTTTT.

Details on this clonotype: A read error may produce the germline difference seen at one junction end. This sequence joins TRBV5-1 and TRBJ2-5, with D hard to call. CDR3 length: 15 amino acids. Germline CDR1 and CDR2: SGHRS and YFSETQ. The CDR3 DNA is TGCGCCGGCAGCCTGGGGATACTGAGTAAGGAGACCCAGTACTTC. Amino acid sequence: CAGSLGILSKETQYF.

V is TRBV29-1 and J is TRBJ2-2; D not resolved. Trimming pared 1 base from V and 10 bases from J, leaving 16 bases between. The CDR3 runs to 14 residues. Germline V gene data show CDR1 as SQVTM and CDR2 as ANQGSEA. The CDR3 nucleotides read TGCAGCGTTGAAGTTGGCTTAAACACTGTGGAGCTGTTTTTT. This sequence encodes CSVEVGLNTVELFF.

Points on this clonotype: As the CDR3 is not closed by the conserved phenylalanine or tryptophan, this likely results from a read error. J is TRBJ2-1 and V is TRBV7-9, with 7 bases aligning to TRBD2. The DNA end is more similar to TRBJ2-7, so the J call may be wrong. The CDR3 consists of 13 residues. Germline CDR1 and CDR2: SEHNR and FQNEAQ (reference sequence). CDR3 nucleotide sequence: TGTGCCAGCAGCCAAAGGATAGCGGGCGAGCAGTACTTA. It translates to CASSQRIAGEQYL.